The rows below give T cell receptor beta chains drawn from one sample of a study of blood T cell repertoires in COVID-19. TCRdb's copy holds only in-frame clones and misses some; the assay was immunoSEQ multiplex PCR. In the table there are 250,000 to 400,000 clones, about nine tenths of which are singletons. Sequenced material: peripheral blood. These receptors came from a woman between 25 and 40 years old with COVID-19, enrolled during active disease. CDR3s include the opening cysteine and the closing phenylalanine or tryptophan. A D gene is named only where the DNA matches it firmly. For some rows the clone size is stated as once, few or many, or as a class when expanded; others skip it.

DNA | CDR3 | V | D | J | size
TGTGCCAGCAAGGGGGCAGGGAGCACTGAAGCTTTCTTT | CASKGAGSTEAFF | TRBV7-9 | TRBD1 | TRBJ1-1 | -
TGTGCCAGTAGTATTGGGGACAGGGGCCTCGGAGGCTACACCTTC | CASSIGDRGLGGYTF | TRBV19 | TRBD1 | TRBJ1-2 | -
TGTGCCAGCAGCGTAGAGGACAGGGCAAGGGATACGCAGTATTTT | CASSVEDRARDTQYF | TRBV9 | TRBD1 | TRBJ2-3 | -
TGTGCCAGCAGCTTGAACCCCGGGCGGACAAATCAGCCCCAGCATTTT | CASSLNPGRTNQPQHF | TRBV5-5 | - | TRBJ1-5 | -
TGTGCCAGCACCCTACTATCGACAGGGAGAAGGGATGGCTACACCTTC | CASTLLSTGRRDGYTF | TRBV28 | TRBD1 | TRBJ1-2 | -
TGTGCCAGCAGTGTATGGGCGATCTATGGCTACACCTTC | CASSVWAIYGYTF | TRBV2 | - | TRBJ1-2 | -
TGCGCCAGCAGCCTACGACAGGGTCAAGAGACCCAGTACTTC | CASSLRQGQETQYF | TRBV4-1 | TRBD1 | TRBJ2-5 | -
TGTGCCAGCAGTTCAGGGATGAACACCGGGGAGCTGTTTTTT | CASSSGMNTGELFF | TRBV27 | - | TRBJ2-2 | -
TGTGCCAGCAGCTTAGAACGGTACAATGAGCAGTTCTTC | CASSLERYNEQFF | TRBV7-8 | - | TRBJ2-1 | few
TGTGCCAGCACCGTGGGGGCTGGGACACACAACACAGATACGCAGTATTTT | CASTVGAGTHNTDTQYF | TRBV11-2 | - | TRBJ2-3 | -
TGTGCCACCAGCAGGGGACAGGGGCCTTATAATTCACCCCTCCACTTT | CATSRGQGPYNSPLHF | TRBV15 | TRBD1 | TRBJ1-6 | -
TGTGCCAGCAGCCAAGAAACAGGGTCGAATCAGCCCCAGCATTTT | CASSQETGSNQPQHF | TRBV4-2 | - | TRBJ1-5 | -
TGTGCCAGCAGCCTCGGACAGTACTATGGCTACACCTTC | CASSLGQYYGYTF | TRBV2 | - | TRBJ1-2 | -
TGCGCCAGCAGCTTGAGCCCGGAGACCTACCCTTTCTTT | CASSLSPETYPFF | TRBV5-1 | - | TRBJ1-1 | -
TGTGCCAGCAGTGAAGCGTCACGCCAGGGGACCCAGTACTTC | CASSEASRQGTQYF | TRBV6-1 | - | TRBJ2-5 | -
TGTGCCAGCAGGTTGAGCGGAGGACAGCCCCAGCATTTT | CASRLSGGQPQHF | TRBV28 | - | TRBJ1-5 | few
TGCGCCAGCAGCCAAAGTAATGAGGATGAAGCTTTCTTT | CASSQSNEDEAFF | TRBV4-1 | - | TRBJ1-1 | -
TGTGCCAGCAGCCCGGGGACTAGCGGGTGGAGGGAGCAGTTCTTC | CASSPGTSGWREQFF | TRBV5-4 | TRBD2 | TRBJ2-1 | -
TGTGCCAGCTCAGGCACGGGGATACCAACTAATGAAAAACTGTTTTTT | CASSGTGIPTNEKLFF | TRBV6-6 | - | TRBJ1-4 | -
TGTGCCAGCACCCGCGGGGGGGGCACTGAAGCTTTCTTT | CASTRGGGTEAFF | TRBV6-5 | - | TRBJ1-1 | -
TGCGCCAGCAGCCAAGATTGGGCAGTCGGTGGTTGGACAGATACGCAGTATTTT | CASSQDWAVGGWTDTQYF | TRBV4-3 | - | TRBJ2-3 | -
TGTGCCAGCTCACCGGGACAGAATGAAAAACTGTTTTTT | CASSPGQNEKLFF | TRBV18 | TRBD1 | TRBJ1-4 | -
TGTGCCAGCAGTTTACAGACAGGCACCGGGGAGCTGTTTTTT | CASSLQTGTGELFF | TRBV28 | - | TRBJ2-2 | -
TGCGCCAGCAGCTTAGGACAGGGCGGCAATCAGCCCCAGCATTTT | CASSLGQGGNQPQHF | TRBV5-1 | TRBD1 | TRBJ1-5 | -
TGCGCCAGCAGCTTGGGGACAAATACCGGGGAGCTGTTTTTT | CASSLGTNTGELFF | TRBV5-1 | - | TRBJ2-2 | -
TGTGCCAGCAGCTTGGGTCCAGGAAGGAACACCATATATTTT | CASSLGPGRNTIYF | TRBV5-6 | - | TRBJ1-3 | -
TGTGCCAGCAGCTTAGCGATAGGAGCTAATTCACCCCTCCACTTT | CASSLAIGANSPLHF | TRBV7-2 | - | TRBJ1-6 | few
TGTGCCAGCAGTTACCTGTCGTCGGAGACCCAGTACTTC | CASSYLSSETQYF | TRBV6-2/TRBV6-3 | - | TRBJ2-5 | -
TGTGCCAGCAGCCAATCGGGACAGTATAATTCACCCCTCCACTTT | CASSQSGQYNSPLHF | TRBV16 | TRBD1 | TRBJ1-6 | -
TGCGCCAGCAGCTTGCGACTTTTGGAGCAGAGCTCCTATAATTCACCCCTCCACTTT | CASSLRLLEQSSYNSPLHF | TRBV5-1 | - | TRBJ1-6 | -
TGTGCCAGTAGTATCCAACGGTTCTACGAGCAGTACTTC | CASSIQRFYEQYF | TRBV19 | - | TRBJ2-7 | -
TGTGCCAGCTCACTGTCGGGTGGCTCCTACAATGAGCAGTTCTTC | CASSLSGGSYNEQFF | TRBV18 | - | TRBJ2-1 | -
TGTGCCAGCAGCTTGGCCCTTGGTGGGGAGACGGTATACAATGAGCAGTTCTTC | CASSLALGGETVYNEQFF | TRBV7-2 | - | TRBJ2-1 | once
TGTGCCAGCAGTTTATCGGCAGTACCCCACAATGAGCAGTTCTTC | CASSLSAVPHNEQFF | TRBV27 | - | TRBJ2-1 | -
TGTGCCAGCAGCCAAGACCAGACAGGGGATTATGGCTACACCTTC | CASSQDQTGDYGYTF | TRBV4-2 | TRBD1 | TRBJ1-2 | -
TGTGCCAGCAGCCATCTGAAGACATCCACAGATACGCAGTATTTT | CASSHLKTSTDTQYF | TRBV3-1/TRBV3-2 | - | TRBJ2-3 | -
TGTGCCAGTAGTATAGTACAGGGGCTCGGCACTGAAGCTTTCTTT | CASSIVQGLGTEAFF | TRBV19 | TRBD1 | TRBJ1-1 | few
TGTGCCACCAGTGATCCCCGACAGGGGGCCGCTCAGCCCCAGCATTTT | CATSDPRQGAAQPQHF | TRBV24-1 | TRBD1 | TRBJ1-5 | -
TGTGCCAGCAGTGAAACTAGCGGGGGTTACAATGAGCAGTTCTTC | CASSETSGGYNEQFF | TRBV6-1 | TRBD2 | TRBJ2-1 | once
TGCGCCAGCAGCACGGGACAGGTTATGACTGGAAACACCATATATTTT | CASSTGQVMTGNTIYF | TRBV5-1 | TRBD1 | TRBJ1-3 | once
TGTGCCAGCGGAACAGGGAACAATGAGCAGTTCTTC | CASGTGNNEQFF | TRBV2 | - | TRBJ2-1 | -
TGCAGCATTCACCGTGGGGGAGGCACTGAAGCTTTCTTT | CSIHRGGGTEAFF | TRBV29-1 | - | TRBJ1-1 | -
TGTGCCAGCAGCCGGGGCCCCGGATGGCCCCAGCATTTT | CASSRGPGWPQHF | TRBV3-1/TRBV3-2 | - | TRBJ1-5 | -
TGTGCCAGCAGCTCCCCGGGCGTAGGGAGTAACGGCTACACCTTC | CASSSPGVGSNGYTF | TRBV9 | - | TRBJ1-2 | once
TGTGCCAGCAGCTTAAGGGGCAGGGGGGTGATAGATACGCAGTATTTT | CASSLRGRGVIDTQYF | TRBV11-3 | - | TRBJ2-3 | once
TGTGCCAGCAGCAAAGCATGCGCAGGTCGGGGTAATGAAAAACTGTTTTTT | CASSKACAGRGNEKLFF | TRBV21-1 | - | TRBJ1-4 | -